The present TCR beta chain was sequenced within a study of T cell responses to AZD1222 COVID-19 vaccine. Findings of the study overall: Spike-specific TCR breadth and depth were elevated following two AZD1222 doses.

The length of the CDR3 is 13 residues. CDR1 and CDR2 (germline): PRHDT, FYEKMQ (reference sequence). V gave up 7 bases and J gave up 4 bases; unmatched junction bases: 5. Sequencing used immunoSEQ multiplex PCR; TCRdb keeps in-frame clones, though not all of them. The repertoire consists of 150,000 to 200,000 clones, with about 90% occurring once and the leading ten covering about 2.8%. Details on this clone: Antigen specificity is unknown.

The source material was peripheral blood, sampled on day 0 of AZD1222 vaccination. The TCR comes from an adult in good health. V and J are TRBV13 and TRBJ1-2, with 8 nucleotides matching TRBD1. The CDR3 DNA reads TGTGCCAGCAACCTTCAGGGGGCCTATGGCTACACCTTC. Translated: CASNLQGAYGYTF.